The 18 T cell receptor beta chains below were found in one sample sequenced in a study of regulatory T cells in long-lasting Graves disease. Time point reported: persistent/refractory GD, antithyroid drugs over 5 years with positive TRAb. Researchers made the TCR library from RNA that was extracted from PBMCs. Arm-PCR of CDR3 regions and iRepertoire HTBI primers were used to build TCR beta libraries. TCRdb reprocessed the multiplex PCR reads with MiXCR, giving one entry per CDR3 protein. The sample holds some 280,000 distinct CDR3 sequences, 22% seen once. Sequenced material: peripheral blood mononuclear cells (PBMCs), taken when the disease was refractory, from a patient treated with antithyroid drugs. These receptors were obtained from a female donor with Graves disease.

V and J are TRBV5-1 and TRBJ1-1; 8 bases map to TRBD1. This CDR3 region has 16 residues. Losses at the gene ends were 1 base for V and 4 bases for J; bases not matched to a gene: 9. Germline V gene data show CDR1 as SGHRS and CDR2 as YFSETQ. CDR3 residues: CASSLSATGVGTEAFF. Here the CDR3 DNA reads TGCGCCAGCAGCTTGAGTGCGACAGGGGTGGGCACTGAAGCTTTCTTT.

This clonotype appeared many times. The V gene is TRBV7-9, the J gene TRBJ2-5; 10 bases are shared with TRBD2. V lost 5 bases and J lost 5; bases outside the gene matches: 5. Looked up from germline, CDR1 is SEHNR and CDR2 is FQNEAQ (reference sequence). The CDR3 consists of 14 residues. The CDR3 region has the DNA TGTGCCAGCAGCCCTAGCGGGAGTCGGGAGACCCAGTACTTC. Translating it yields CASSPSGSRETQYF.

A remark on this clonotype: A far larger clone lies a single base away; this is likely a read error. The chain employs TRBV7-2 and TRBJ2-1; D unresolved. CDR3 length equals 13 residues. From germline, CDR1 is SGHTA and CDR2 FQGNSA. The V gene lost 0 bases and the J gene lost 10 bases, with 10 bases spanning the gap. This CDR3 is CASSLAATYEQFF. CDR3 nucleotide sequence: TGTGCCAGCAGCTTAGCGGCCACCTACGAGCAGTTCTTC.

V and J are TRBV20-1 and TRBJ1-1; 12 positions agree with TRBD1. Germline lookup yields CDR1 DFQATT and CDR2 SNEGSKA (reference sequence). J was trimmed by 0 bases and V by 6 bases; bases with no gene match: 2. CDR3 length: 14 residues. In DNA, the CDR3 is TGCAGTGCACGGGACAGGGGGCTGAACACTGAAGCTTTCTTT. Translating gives CSARDRGLNTEAFF.

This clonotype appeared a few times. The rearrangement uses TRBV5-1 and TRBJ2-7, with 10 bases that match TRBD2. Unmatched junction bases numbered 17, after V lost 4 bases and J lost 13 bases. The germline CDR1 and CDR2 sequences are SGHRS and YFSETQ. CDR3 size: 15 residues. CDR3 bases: TGCGCCAGCAGCCGTACATCCGGGACTAGCGATACCGTATACTTC. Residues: CASSRTSGTSDTVYF.

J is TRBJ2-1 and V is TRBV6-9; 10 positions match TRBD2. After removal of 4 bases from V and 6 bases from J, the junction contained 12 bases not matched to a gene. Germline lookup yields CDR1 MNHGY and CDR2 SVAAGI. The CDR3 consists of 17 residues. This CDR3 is CASSLLGSGRAGNEQFF. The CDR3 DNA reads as TGTGCCAGCAGTTTACTAGGAAGCGGGAGGGCCGGCAATGAGCAGTTCTTC.

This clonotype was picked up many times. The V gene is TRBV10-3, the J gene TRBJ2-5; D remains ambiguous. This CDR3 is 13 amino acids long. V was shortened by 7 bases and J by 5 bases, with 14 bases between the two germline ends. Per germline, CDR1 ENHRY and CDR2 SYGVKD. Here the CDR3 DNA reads TGTGCCATCACCGCCAGGCCAGTGGAGACCCAGTACTTC. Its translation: CAITARPVETQYF.

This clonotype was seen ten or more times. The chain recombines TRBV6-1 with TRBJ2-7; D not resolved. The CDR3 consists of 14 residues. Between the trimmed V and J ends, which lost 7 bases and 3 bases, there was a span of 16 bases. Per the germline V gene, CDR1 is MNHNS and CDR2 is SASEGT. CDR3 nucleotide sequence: TGTGCCAGCATCCGTGGTTCAGGAAACTACGAGCAGTACTTC. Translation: CASIRGSGNYEQYF.

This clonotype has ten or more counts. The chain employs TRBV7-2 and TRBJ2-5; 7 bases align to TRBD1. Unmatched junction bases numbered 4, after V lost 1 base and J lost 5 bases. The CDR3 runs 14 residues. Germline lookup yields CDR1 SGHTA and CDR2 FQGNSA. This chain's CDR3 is CASSLVTGHETQYF. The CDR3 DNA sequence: TGTGCCAGCAGCTTAGTGACAGGGCACGAGACCCAGTACTTC.

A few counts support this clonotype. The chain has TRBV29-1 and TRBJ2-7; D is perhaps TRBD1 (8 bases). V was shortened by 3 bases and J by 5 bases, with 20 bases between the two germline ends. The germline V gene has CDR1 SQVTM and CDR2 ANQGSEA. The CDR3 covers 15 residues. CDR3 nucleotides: TGCAGCGTTGACCTCGGACAGGGACTAAACAACGAGCAGTACTTC. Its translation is CSVDLGQGLNNEQYF.

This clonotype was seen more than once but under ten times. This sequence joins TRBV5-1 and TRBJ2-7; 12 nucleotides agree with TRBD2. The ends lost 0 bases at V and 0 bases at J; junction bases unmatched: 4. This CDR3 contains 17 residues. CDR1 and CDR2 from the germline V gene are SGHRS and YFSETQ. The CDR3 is CASSLAGLAGTSYEQYF. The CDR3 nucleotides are TGCGCCAGCAGCTTGGCAGGACTAGCGGGAACCTCCTACGAGCAGTACTTC.

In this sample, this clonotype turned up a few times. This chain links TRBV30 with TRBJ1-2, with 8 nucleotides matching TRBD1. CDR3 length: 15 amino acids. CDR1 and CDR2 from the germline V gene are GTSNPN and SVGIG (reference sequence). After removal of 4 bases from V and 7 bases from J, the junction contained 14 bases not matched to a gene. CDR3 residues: CAWTHRDRMGGGYTF. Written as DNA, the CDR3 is TGTGCCTGGACTCACCGGGACAGGATGGGAGGTGGCTACACCTTC.

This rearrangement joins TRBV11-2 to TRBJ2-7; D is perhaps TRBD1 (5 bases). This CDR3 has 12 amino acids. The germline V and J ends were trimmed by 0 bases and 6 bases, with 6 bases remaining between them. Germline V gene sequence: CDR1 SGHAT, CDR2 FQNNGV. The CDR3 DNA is TGTGCCAGCAGCTTAGAGACAGTCGAGCAGTACTTC. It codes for CASSLETVEQYF.

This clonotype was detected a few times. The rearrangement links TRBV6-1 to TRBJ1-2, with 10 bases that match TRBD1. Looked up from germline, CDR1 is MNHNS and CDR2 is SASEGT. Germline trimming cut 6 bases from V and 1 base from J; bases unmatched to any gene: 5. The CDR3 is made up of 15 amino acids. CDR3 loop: CASSLTGGGNYGYTF. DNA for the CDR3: TGTGCCAGCAGCCTGACAGGGGGCGGTAACTATGGCTACACCTTC.

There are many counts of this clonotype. This chain's CDR3 is CASTTHYGYTF. CDR3 sequence (DNA): TGTGCCAGCACCACTCACTATGGCTACACCTTC. The chain links TRBV28 to TRBJ1-2, with unresolved D. Germline V gene data show CDR1 as MDHEN and CDR2 as SYDVKM. The CDR3 spans 11 residues. V was shortened by 7 bases and J by 3 bases, with 6 bases between the two germline ends.

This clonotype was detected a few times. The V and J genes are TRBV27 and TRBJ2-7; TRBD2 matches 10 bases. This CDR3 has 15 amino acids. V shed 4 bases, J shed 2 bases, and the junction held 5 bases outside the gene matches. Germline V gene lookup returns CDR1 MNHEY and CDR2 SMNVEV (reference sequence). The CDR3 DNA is TGTGCCAGCAGTTACACTAGCGGGACACCCTACGAGCAGTACTTC. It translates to CASSYTSGTPYEQYF.

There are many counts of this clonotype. CDR3 amino acids: CASSERVPGANVLTF. For the CDR3, the DNA is TGTGCCAGCAGTGAAAGGGTCCCTGGGGCCAACGTCCTGACTTTC. This chain links TRBV2 with TRBJ2-6; D is ambiguous. V was cut by 2 bases and J by 2 bases, with 7 bases left in between. Germline V gives CDR1 SNHLY, CDR2 FYNNEI. The CDR3 is made up of 15 amino acids.

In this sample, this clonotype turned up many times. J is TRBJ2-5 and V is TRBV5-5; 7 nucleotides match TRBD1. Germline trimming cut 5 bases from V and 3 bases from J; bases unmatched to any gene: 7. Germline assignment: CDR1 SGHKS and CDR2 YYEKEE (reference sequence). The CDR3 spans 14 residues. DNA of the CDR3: TGTGCCAGCAGTAGCCTGGGGACAGAAGAGACCCAGTACTTC. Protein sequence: CASSSLGTEETQYF.